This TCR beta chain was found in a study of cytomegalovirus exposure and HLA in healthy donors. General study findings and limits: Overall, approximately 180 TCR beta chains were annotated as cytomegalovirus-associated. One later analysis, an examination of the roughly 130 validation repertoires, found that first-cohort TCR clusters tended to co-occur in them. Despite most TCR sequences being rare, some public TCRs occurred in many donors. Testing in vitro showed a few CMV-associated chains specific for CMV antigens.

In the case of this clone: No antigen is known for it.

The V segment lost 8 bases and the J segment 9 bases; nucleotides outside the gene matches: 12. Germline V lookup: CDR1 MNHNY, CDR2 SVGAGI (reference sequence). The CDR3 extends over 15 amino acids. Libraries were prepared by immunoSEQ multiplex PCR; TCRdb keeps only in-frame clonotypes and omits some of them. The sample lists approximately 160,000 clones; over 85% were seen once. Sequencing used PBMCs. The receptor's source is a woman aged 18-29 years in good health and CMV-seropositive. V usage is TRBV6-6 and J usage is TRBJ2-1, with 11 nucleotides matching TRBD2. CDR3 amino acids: CASLPLAGGGSEQFF. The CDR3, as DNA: TGTGCCAGCCTACCCTTAGCGGGAGGGGGAAGTGAGCAGTTCTTC.